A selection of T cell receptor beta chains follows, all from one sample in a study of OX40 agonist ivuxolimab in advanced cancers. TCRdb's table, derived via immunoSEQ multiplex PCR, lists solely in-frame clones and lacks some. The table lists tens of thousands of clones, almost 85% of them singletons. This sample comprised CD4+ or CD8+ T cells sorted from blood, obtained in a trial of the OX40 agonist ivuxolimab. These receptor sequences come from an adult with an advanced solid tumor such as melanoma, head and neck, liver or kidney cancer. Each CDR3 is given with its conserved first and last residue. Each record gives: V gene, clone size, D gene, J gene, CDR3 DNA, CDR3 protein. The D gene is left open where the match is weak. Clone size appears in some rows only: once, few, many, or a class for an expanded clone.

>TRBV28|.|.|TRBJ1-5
TGTGCCAGCACCCACGGGAGACGCGCCCGGGTGGTGGAGCCCCAGCATTTT
CASTHGRRARVVEPQHF
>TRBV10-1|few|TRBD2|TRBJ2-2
TGCGCCAGCAGTGAGTCGAGCACTAGCGGGATTCACGGGGAGCTGTTTTTT
CASSESSTSGIHGELFF
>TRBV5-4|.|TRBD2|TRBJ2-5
TGTGCCAGCAGCTTGGGGGGGGGACAAGAGACCCAGTACTTC
CASSLGGGQETQYF
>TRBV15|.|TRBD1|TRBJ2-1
TGTGCCACCAGCAGACGGACAGGGAAGGGAGATGAGCAGTTCTTC
CATSRRTGKGDEQFF
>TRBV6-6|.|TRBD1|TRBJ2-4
TGTGCCAGCAGTCCCCTGGGGGGACAGGGAAACATTCAGTACTTC
CASSPLGGQGNIQYF
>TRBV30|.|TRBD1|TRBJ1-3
TGTGCCTGGGGGACAGTGCCTGGAAACACCATATATTTT
CAWGTVPGNTIYF
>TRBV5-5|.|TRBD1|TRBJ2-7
TGTGCCAGCAGCCAGACAGGGAATATGGGGGCTTACGAGCAGTACTTC
CASSQTGNMGAYEQYF
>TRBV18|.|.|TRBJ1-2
TGTGCCAGCTCGCTCAATTCCGACTATGGCTACACCTTC
CASSLNSDYGYTF
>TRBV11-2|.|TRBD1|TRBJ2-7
TGTGCCAGCAGCTTAGGGGACAGGGGCTCCTACGAGCAGTACTTC
CASSLGDRGSYEQYF
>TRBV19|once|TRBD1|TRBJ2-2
TGTGCCAGTAGACGAGACGGGACAGCGAACACCGGGGAGCTGTTTTTT
CASRRDGTANTGELFF
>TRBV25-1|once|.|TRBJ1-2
TGTGCCAGCAGTACGCTGGGGGGCGGCTACACCTTC
CASSTLGGGYTF
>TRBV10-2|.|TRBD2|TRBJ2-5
TGCGCCAGCAGTGAGCTACTACTAGCGGGGGAGCAAGAGACCCAGTACTTC
CASSELLLAGEQETQYF
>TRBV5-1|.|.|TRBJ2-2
TGCGCCAGCAGCTTGGCGAGTACGGGTCACGGGGGTGAAACCGGGGAGCTGTTTTTT
CASSLASTGHGGETGELFF
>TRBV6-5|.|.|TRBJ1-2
TGTGCCAGCAGTCCCGGGGGGACGTTTTATGGCTACACCTTC
CASSPGGTFYGYTF
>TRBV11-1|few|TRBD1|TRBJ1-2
TGTGCCAGCAGCTTATCAGCCAGGGGGAGAAGCTATGGCTACACCTTC
CASSLSARGRSYGYTF
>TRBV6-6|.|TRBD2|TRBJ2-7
TGTGCCAGCAGACCACGCGAGCTAGCGGGCCGATACGAGCAGTACTTC
CASRPRELAGRYEQYF
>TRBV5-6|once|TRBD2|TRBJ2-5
TGTGCCAGCAGCTTCAATCCGGGACTAGCCAAAGAGACCCAGTACTTC
CASSFNPGLAKETQYF
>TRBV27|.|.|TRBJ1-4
TGTGCCAGCAGGCGGCACGATAATGAAAAACTGTTTTTT
CASRRHDNEKLFF
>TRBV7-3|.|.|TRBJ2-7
TGTGCCAGCAGCACAATCCGGGACTCCTCCTACGAGCAGTACTTC
CASSTIRDSSYEQYF
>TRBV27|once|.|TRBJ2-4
TGTGCCAGCACCTCCGGGACACGGCAGTACTTC
CASTSGTRQYF
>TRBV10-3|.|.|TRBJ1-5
TGTGCCATCAGTCAAGAACCGGAGGGGCAGCCCCAGCATTTT
CAISQEPEGQPQHF
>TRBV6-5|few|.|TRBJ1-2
TGTGCCAGCAGTGCCGGGAAATACTATGGCTACACCTTC
CASSAGKYYGYTF
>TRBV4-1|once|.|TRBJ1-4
TGCGCCAGCAGCCAAGTTCAGGGTAATGAAAAACTGTTTTTT
CASSQVQGNEKLFF
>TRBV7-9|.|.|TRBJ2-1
TGTGCCAGCACCTACGCGGGGATAGGCTACAATGAGCAGTTCTTC
CASTYAGIGYNEQFF
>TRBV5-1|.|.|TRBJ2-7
TGCGCCAGCAGGGGGGGTGTCTCCTACGAGCAGTACTTC
CASRGGVSYEQYF
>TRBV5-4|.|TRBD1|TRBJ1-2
TGTGCCAGCAGCTTCCCAGGGGGCGTTAACTATGGCTACACCTTC
CASSFPGGVNYGYTF
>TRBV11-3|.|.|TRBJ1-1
TGTGCCAGCAGCTTAGACAGGAGCCATGAAGCTTTCTTT
CASSLDRSHEAFF
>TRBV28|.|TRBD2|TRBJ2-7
TGTGCCAGCAGTTTACTGTTGGGCACTAGCGGGAGTAACGAGCAGTACTTC
CASSLLLGTSGSNEQYF
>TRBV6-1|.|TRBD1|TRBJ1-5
TGTGCCAGCACCTGGACAGGGGCATATCAGCCCCAGCATTTT
CASTWTGAYQPQHF
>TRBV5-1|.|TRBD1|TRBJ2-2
TGCGCCAGCAGCACCTGGACAGGGGGCGGCGGGGAGCTGTTTTTT
CASSTWTGGGGELFF
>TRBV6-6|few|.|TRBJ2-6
TGTGCCAGCAGTTACCGGAGAGGGACTGGGGCCAACGTCCTGACTTTC
CASSYRRGTGANVLTF
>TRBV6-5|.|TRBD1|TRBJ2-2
TGTGCCAGCAGTCGGACAGGGAGAACCGGGGAGCTGTTTTTT
CASSRTGRTGELFF
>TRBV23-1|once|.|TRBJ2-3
TGCGCCAGCAGTTTAAGGGATCATCGCACAGATACGCAGTATTTT
CASSLRDHRTDTQYF
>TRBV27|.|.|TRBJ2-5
TGTGCCAGCAGTTTCTTCTCCGGGGGCCAAGAGACCCAGTACTTC
CASSFFSGGQETQYF
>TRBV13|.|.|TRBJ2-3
TGTGCCAGCAGCTTAGTTCGGGGGAGTAGCACAGATACGCAGTATTTT
CASSLVRGSSTDTQYF
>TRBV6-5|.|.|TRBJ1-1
TGTGCCAGCAGGCCTAGTCAGTGGGGGACTGAAGCTTTCTTT
CASRPSQWGTEAFF
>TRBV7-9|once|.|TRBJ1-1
TGTGCCAGCAGCTTTACGGGATTGAGTGAAGCTTTCTTT
CASSFTGLSEAFF
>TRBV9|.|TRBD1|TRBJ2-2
TGTGCCAGCAGCGTAGCAGGGGGACCCGGGGAGCTGTTTTTT
CASSVAGGPGELFF
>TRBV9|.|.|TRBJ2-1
TGTGCCAGCAGCGTAGATCTATTGGGACGTATTTCCTACAATGAGCAGTTCTTC
CASSVDLLGRISYNEQFF
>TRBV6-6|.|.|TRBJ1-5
TGTGCCAGCAGTTACTCAGTAGGCAATCAGCCCCAGCATTTT
CASSYSVGNQPQHF
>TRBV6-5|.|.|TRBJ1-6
TGTGCCAGCAGTAAGTTAGGGAATTCACCCCTCCACTTT
CASSKLGNSPLHF
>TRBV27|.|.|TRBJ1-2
TGTGCCAGCAGTCCTCGGGACATGCGAGGCTACACCTTC
CASSPRDMRGYTF
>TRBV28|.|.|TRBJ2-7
TGTGCCAGCAGACTCCTCGAGCAGGACTACGGCGAGCAGTACTTC
CASRLLEQDYGEQYF
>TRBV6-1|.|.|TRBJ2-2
TGTGCCAGCAGTGACCCCGTACCGGGGGAGCTGTTTTTT
CASSDPVPGELFF
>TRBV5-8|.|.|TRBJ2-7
TGTGCCAGCAGCTTGGATGCAGGCCTTGGCTACGAGCAGTACTTC
CASSLDAGLGYEQYF
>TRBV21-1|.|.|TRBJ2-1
TGTGCCAGCGGGAAGATAGCGGGAGGGGGGCTGAATGAGCAGTTCTTC
CASGKIAGGGLNEQFF
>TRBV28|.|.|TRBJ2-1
TGTGCCAGCAGTTTACCTCAGGGCCCAAGCTCCTACAATGAGCAGTTCTTC
CASSLPQGPSSYNEQFF
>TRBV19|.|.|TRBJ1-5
TGTGCCAGTAGTATGGGAGGGACACGCCCTGATCAGCCCCAGCATTTT
CASSMGGTRPDQPQHF
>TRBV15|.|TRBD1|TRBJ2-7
TGTGCCACCGGAGGGACAGGCTCCTACGAGCAGTACTTC
CATGGTGSYEQYF
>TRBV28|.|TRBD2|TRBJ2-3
TGTGCCAGCAGTTTCGTGCGGGAGGCGCGTGATACGCAGTATTTT
CASSFVREARDTQYF
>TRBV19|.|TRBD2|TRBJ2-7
TGTGCCAGTAGTAGGGCTAGCGGGCGCCACGAGCAGTACTTC
CASSRASGRHEQYF
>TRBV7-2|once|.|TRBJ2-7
TGTGCCAGCAGCTCGAGGACCGGGACGCCGTTCTACGAGCAGTACTTC
CASSSRTGTPFYEQYF
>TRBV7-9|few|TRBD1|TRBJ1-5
TGTGCCAGCAGCTTAGGGACAGGGGGCAATCAGCCCCAGCATTTT
CASSLGTGGNQPQHF
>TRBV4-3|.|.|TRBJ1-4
TGCGCCAGCAGCCCTCACTGGGGGATGAATGAAAAACTGTTTTTT
CASSPHWGMNEKLFF
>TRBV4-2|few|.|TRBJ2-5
TGTGCCAGCAGCCAAGTGGGCAACCAAGAGACCCAGTACTTC
CASSQVGNQETQYF